This T cell receptor beta chain was sequenced in a study of cytomegalovirus exposure and HLA in healthy donors. PCR primers comprised 60 Vbeta and 13 Jbeta primers. Generated by immunoSEQ multiplex PCR, the TCRdb table keeps only in-frame clones and is missing some. This table holds around 150,000 clones, roughly four fifths found once. The ends lost 3 bases at V and 5 bases at J; junction bases unmatched: 7. The germline V gene has CDR1 SGHRS and CDR2 YFSETQ. This CDR3 region has 14 residues. Study-wide results and limits: It was 150 or so TCR beta chains that were listed as cytomegalovirus-associated. TCR beta V segments were, for the most part, productive about 87% or about 30% of the time in an earlier analysis. Solely CMV serostatus was available to characterize immune exposure. Accurate prediction of most subjects' HLA-A and HLA-B alleles from TCR beta sequences was reported.

In this sample, this clone turned up once. What it binds is unknown. The clonotype was recovered from a man in his fifties or sixties in good health and CMV-seropositive. Material: PBMCs. This chain joins TRBV5-1 and TRBJ2-5; 7 positions agree with TRBD2. The CDR3 reads CASSWTGGGETQYF. Written as DNA, the CDR3 is TGCGCCAGCAGCTGGACCGGGGGAGGGGAGACCCAGTACTTC. Based on the CDR3 plus reference TRBV5-1 and TRBJ2-5, the full variable domain is KAGVTQTPRYLIKTRGQQVTLSCSPISGHRSVSWYQQTPGQGLQFLFEYFSETQRNKGNFPGRFSGRQFSNSRSEMNVSTLELGDSALYLCASSWTGGGETQYFGPGTRLLVL.